This record covers a single T cell receptor (beta chain). It has no known antigen specificity. It has no much larger one-base neighbor in the sample; base qualities were not kept. The data originate from a study of CD39 and CD103 CD8 tumor-infiltrating T cells (dated by TCRdb to between 2017 and 2018). For the wider study: The repertoire comparisons shown came from four patients: one with an HPV-positive HNSCC, one with an HPV-negative HNSCC, one with ovarian cancer and one with melanoma. TCRbeta CDR3 deep sequencing compared repertoires of CD8 TIL subsets defined by CD103 and CD39 with peripheral memory CD8 T cells. General conclusions and limits of the study: DP CD8 TILs appeared to be more oligoclonal than DN and SP CD8 TILs and blood memory CD8 T cells, with 56-86% covered by the top 30 clonotypes. Clonotypes from DP TILs were seldom detected in blood or uninvolved lymph node, while clonotypes from DN TILs overlapped to a large extent with peripheral memory CD8 repertoires.

For each subset, genomic DNA was extracted from about 10,000 to 100,000 sorted cells using the DNeasy Blood and Tissue Kit. The immunoSEQ service sequenced and mapped the TCRbeta V-J or V-D-J regions, with each sample reaching coverage above 8x. On the study's bioinformatics: The analysis included only productive rearrangements exported from the immunoSEQ Analyzer platform, and clonality was assessed using the 500 most abundant clones. To quantify how much repertoires overlapped between populations, both the Morisita-Horn similarity index and the Jaccard index were used. Morisita-Horn similarity between CD8 T-cell subset TCR repertoires was measured in over five cancer patients. TCRdb provides this immuneACCESS table in a form limited to in-frame rearrangements. Some clones are lacking; in checked studies, under half of them reflect an unresolved V gene, and why the rest are absent is not known. The D gene and trimming were derived from the DNA, and the V and J assignments and clone size from that table. In all, the sample holds about 7,400 clones, and more than 60% of those were seen once. The top ten constitute about three fifths of the sample.

Reading the germline V gene (reference sequence) gives CDR1 SEHNR and CDR2 FQNEAQ. Including the terminal cysteine and phenylalanine, the CDR3 comprises 15 residues. The read is trimmed to its CDR3 DNA, 45 bases read in frame from base 1. Trimming costs V 5 bases and J 0 bases, and their ends lie 12 bases apart. No therapy was being received by patients at the time of sample collection, although prior treatments had ranged from chemotherapy, radiotherapy, surgery and immunotherapy to none. After thawing, cells were enriched for T lymphocytes using a negative-selection kit, and EpCAM beads were added for tumor-infiltrating lymphocytes. Memory CD8 T cells were sorted as CD8+CD4-CD45RA- cells regardless of CCR7 expression. Before analysis, peripheral blood mononuclear cells were separated on a Ficoll-Paque PLUS gradient and then cryopreserved. Populations were sorted on a FACSAria II to 97% to 99% purity, and cell pellets were frozen without culture for TCR sequencing.

The sequenced sample was CD8+ T cells sorted from blood. According to the study, the label for this sample's cell subset or site signals: total memory CD8 T cells (CD45RA-CCR7+/-) from blood or uninvolved lymph node. Here the chain combines TRBV7-9 and TRBJ2-3; TRBD2 is perhaps the D gene, given 6 matching bases. The clonotype was recovered from a human donor with head and neck squamous cell carcinoma. The nucleotide sequence reads TGTGCCAGCAGCCCCCCGGGACTTAGCACAGATACGCAGTATTTT. It specifies CASSPPGLSTDTQYF.